This T cell receptor (beta chain) comes out of a study of beta chain features in type 1 diabetes. Cells sorted by CD45RO/CCR7/CD25/CD127/CD95/CD27 comprised CD4+ naive, central memory, regulatory and stem cell-like memory cells. Of the isolated RNA, all was reverse transcribed, and so the sequenced material was expressed TCRB transcripts. Roughly 3.57 million reads on average were seen across naive, central memory and regulatory T cell samples. Clones were sequenced by immunoSEQ multiplex PCR, and TCRdb holds only the in-frame ones, with some missing. The data show a few hundred thousand clones, 8% to 10% seen once. Study-wide points: TCRB CDR3 length was moderately but significantly reduced in all four CD4+ subsets of Type 1 diabetes patients. The similarity of naive, central memory and Treg TCRB repertoires appeared greater among patients than among healthy donors.

This CDR3 has 15 amino acids. With 2 bases clipped from V and 3 bases from J, the junction kept 3 bases outside the gene matches. Germline V gene sequence: CDR1 SGHNT, CDR2 YYREEE (reference sequence). Concerning this clone: Its antigen remains unidentified.

The receptor comes from a man younger than 40 with type 1 diabetes. The sequenced sample was central memory CD4+ T cells from blood. V usage is TRBV5-4 and J usage is TRBJ2-2; TRBD2 matches at 8 bases. The CDR3 DNA is TGTGCCAGCAGCTTTACTAGCGGAGACACCGGGGAGCTGTTTTTT. Translating gives CASSFTSGDTGELFF.